Each of the 3 T cell receptor beta chains below was sequenced from the same sample in a study of blood T cell repertoires in COVID-19. TCRdb's table, derived via immunoSEQ multiplex PCR, lists solely in-frame clones and lacks some. This sample has 300,000 to 350,000 clones, with about nine tenths found just once. Material: peripheral blood. These receptor sequences come from a woman aged 25 to 39 with COVID-19, enrolled during active disease.

The J gene is TRBJ2-3, the V gene TRBV29-1; D call uncertain. The V end was cut by 4 bases, the J end by 3 bases, with 14 bases between. Germline assignment: CDR1 SQVTM and CDR2 ANQGSEA. This CDR3 is built from 14 residues. CDR3: CSVGALRFTDTQYF. The CDR3 DNA sequence: TGCAGCGTTGGGGCCTTAAGGTTTACAGATACGCAGTATTTT.

The chain recombines TRBV28 with TRBJ2-7; perhaps TRBD1 as D (6 bases). Trimming took off 6 bases at V and 4 bases at J, with 13 bases between the two ends. Germline CDR1 is MDHEN and CDR2 is SYDVKM. The CDR3 extends over 13 amino acids. CDR3 coding DNA: TGTGCCAGCAGCCTTGACAGGTTTTACGAGCAGTACTTC. Translating it yields CASSLDRFYEQYF. Variable domain in full (rest from reference TRBV28 and TRBJ2-7): DVKVTQSSRYLVKRTGEKVFLECVQDMDHENMFWYRQDPGLGLRLIYFSYDVKMKEKGDIPEGYSVSREKKERFSLILESASTNQTSMYLCASSLDRFYEQYFGPGTRLTVT.

This sequence joins TRBV7-9 and TRBJ1-3; no clear D. The CDR3 length is 15 residues. Trimming took 1 base from V and 8 from J, leaving 15 bases between them. Germline-derived CDR1 and CDR2 are SEHNR and FQNEAQ (reference sequence). The DNA of the CDR3 is TGTGCCAGCAGCTTAGAAAGAGGCTCCGCGGACACCATATATTTT. Encoded protein: CASSLERGSADTIYF.